These 14 T cell receptor beta chains were all obtained from the same sample, sequenced in a study of beta chain features in type 1 diabetes (dated by TCRdb to 2016 to 2019). To prepare the library, the immunoSEQ multiplex PCR assay was applied. The High Capacity cDNA Reverse Transcription Kit was used to reverse transcribe all of the isolated RNA, meaning that expressed TCRB transcripts were what got sequenced. TCRdb stores this immuneACCESS table with in-frame sequences only. Part of the clones is absent; in the studies checked, under half of the shortfall reflects unresolved V genes, and no reason is known for the rest. The table for this sample lists approximately 120,000 clones; 30% to 50% of them were counted only once. The ten largest clones capture around 0.07% of the sample. Sequenced material: stem cell memory CD4+ T cells from blood. Taken with the paper, the label for cell subset or site translates to: stem cell-like memory CD4+ T cells. Receptor source: a woman between 18 and 30 years old in good health.

The rearrangement uses TRBV4-1 and TRBJ2-2; unclear D gene. CDR3 size: 14 residues. Trimming shortened V by 4 bases and J by 2 bases, and 8 bases separated the two germline ends. CDR1 is MGHRA and CDR2 is YSYEKL in the germline V gene. CDR3 in DNA: TGCGCCAGCAGCCTCACGGGTAACACCGGGGAGCTGTTTTTT. This codes for CASSLTGNTGELFF.

V and J are TRBV6-5 and TRBJ1-5; D gene uncertain. Looked up from germline, CDR1 is MNHEY and CDR2 is SVGAGI. The CDR3 spans 14 residues. The V gene lost 2 bases and the J gene lost 2 bases, with 7 bases spanning the gap. DNA of the CDR3: TGTGCCAGCAGTTACGCGCGAGGCAATCAGCCCCAGCATTTT. Protein: CASSYARGNQPQHF.

CDR3 region: CASSSRDKYEQYF. The CDR3 nucleotides are TGTGCCAGCAGCTCCCGGGACAAATACGAGCAGTACTTC. J is TRBJ2-7 and V is TRBV7-9; D is perhaps TRBD1 (6 bases). This CDR3 spans 13 amino acids. Trimming took 4 bases from V and 4 from J, leaving 11 bases between them. Germline-derived CDR1 and CDR2 are SEHNR and FQNEAQ (reference sequence).

This clone has more than one count but fewer than ten. This chain uses TRBV19 with TRBJ2-3; 7 bases are a match to TRBD2. This CDR3 region has 18 residues. V lost 3 bases to trimming and J lost 4 bases; unmatched junction nucleotides: 16. Germline lookup yields CDR1 LNHDA and CDR2 SQIVND (reference sequence). The CDR3, as DNA: TGTGCCAGTAGTATCCGACGGAGGCTAGCGGACAACGCAGATACGCAGTATTTT. Translating it yields CASSIRRRLADNADTQYF.

The rearrangement uses TRBV28 and TRBJ1-2; 11 bases are a match to TRBD1. Germline loops: CDR1 MDHEN, CDR2 SYDVKM. This CDR3 has 13 residues. V lost 6 bases, J lost 7 bases, and 4 bases stayed unmatched. The CDR3 DNA is TGTGCCAGCAGCCCGGGACAGGGGGGTGGCTACACCTTC. Translating it yields CASSPGQGGGYTF.

This clone was counted a few times. This chain joins TRBV28 and TRBJ2-7, with 8 bases lining up with TRBD1. The length of the CDR3 is 13 residues. Per germline, CDR1 MDHEN and CDR2 SYDVKM. J was trimmed by 5 bases and V by 3 bases; bases with no gene match: 3. CDR3 bases: TGTGCCAGCAGTTTCTCGACAGGGGACGAGCAGTACTTC. Translating gives CASSFSTGDEQYF. Filled out from reference TRBV28 and TRBJ2-7, the complete variable domain reads DVKVTQSSRYLVKRTGEKVFLECVQDMDHENMFWYRQDPGLGLRLIYFSYDVKMKEKGDIPEGYSVSREKKERFSLILESASTNQTSMYLCASSFSTGDEQYFGPGTRLTVT.

This sequence joins TRBV10-3 and TRBJ2-5; D remains unclear. Gene TRBJ2-7 matches the end of the DNA better, so the J call may be wrong. The CDR3 loop spans 14 amino acids. Germline V gene data show CDR1 as ENHRY and CDR2 as SYGVKD. Here the CDR3 DNA reads TGTGCCATCAGTGAGTCTTCCTCGCCCCCCGAGCAGTACTTC. It specifies CAISESSSPPEQYF.

The gene calls are TRBV5-1 and TRBJ2-3, with D unresolved. The CDR3 length is 14 residues. CDR1 is SGHRS, CDR2 YFSETQ, per germline. Trimming removed 0 bases from V and 4 bases from J, with 9 bases in between. As DNA, the CDR3 is TGCGCCAGCAGCTTGGCTAGGAGCCCAGATACGCAGTATTTT. Amino acid sequence: CASSLARSPDTQYF.

This rearrangement joins TRBV7-8 to TRBJ2-1, with TRBD2 as a possible D gene (6 bases). Trimming cost V 5 bases and J 9 bases, with 17 bases left between them. CDR1 and CDR2 (germline): SGHVS, FQNEAQ. The CDR3 runs to 14 residues. CDR3 region: CASSPWGRYGEQFF. The CDR3 coding sequence is TGTGCCAGCAGCCCGTGGGGGAGGTACGGTGAGCAGTTCTTC.

The rearrangement joins TRBV7-3 to TRBJ2-1; TRBD2 matches 9 bases. CDR1 is SGHTA and CDR2 is FQGTGA in the germline V gene. V shed 5 bases and J 6 bases; nucleotides not matched to a gene: 11. This CDR3 is 16 amino acids long. CDR3 in DNA: TGTGCCAGCAGCCAGACGGGGACTAGCTCGAGCAATGAGCAGTTCTTC. As protein: CASSQTGTSSSNEQFF.

The V gene is TRBV6-1, the J gene TRBJ2-7, with 11 bases fitting TRBD1. The germline gives CDR1 MNHNS, CDR2 SASEGT. V lost 11 bases to trimming and J lost 3 bases; unmatched junction nucleotides: 3. CDR3 length: 12 amino acids. As DNA, the CDR3 is TGTGCCTTGGGACAGGGGGTCTACGAGCAGTACTTC. The encoded protein is CALGQGVYEQYF.

The sample holds many counts of this clone. The genes are TRBV30 and TRBJ2-1; the D gene is possibly TRBD2 (5 bases). Per the germline V gene, CDR1 is GTSNPN and CDR2 is SVGIG (reference sequence). The CDR3 contains 12 residues. V gave up 1 base and J gave up 9 bases, with 10 bases separating them. The DNA of the CDR3 is TGTGCCTGGAGTGGCCCACGGGGTGAGCAGTTCTTC. It specifies CAWSGPRGEQFF.

This clone was seen a few times. The rearrangement links TRBV29-1 to TRBJ2-5; possible D gene TRBD2, 5 bases. Germline V gene lookup returns CDR1 SQVTM and CDR2 ANQGSEA. The CDR3 consists of 13 residues. CDR3 sequence reads: CNPGPPGGETQYF. CDR3 sequence (DNA): TGCAACCCCGGCCCCCCCGGCGGGGAGACCCAGTACTTC.

The chain links TRBV30 to TRBJ2-1; the D gene is possibly TRBD1 (7 bases). V was pared by 1 base and J by 3 bases, with 16 bases between. There are 16 residues in the CDR3. Germline V gene lookup returns CDR1 GTSNPN and CDR2 SVGIG (reference sequence). This CDR3 reads CAWSGRGPLHYNEQFF. CDR3 DNA: TGTGCCTGGAGTGGGAGGGGGCCCCTTCACTACAATGAGCAGTTCTTC.